Sequencing of this T cell receptor (beta chain) was carried out in a study of control samples from healthy donors and cancer patients. The CDR3 covers 12 residues. Trimming left V 6 bases short and J 5 bases short, with 10 bases between. Per germline, CDR1 PRHDT and CDR2 FYEKMQ (reference sequence). Assay used: immunoSEQ multiplex PCR; TCRdb lists only in-frame clones, some missing. The sample lists 140,000 or so clones; 80% to 95% were seen once. Material for sequencing was blood. The gene calls are TRBV13 and TRBJ1-1; D is unclear. The sequence was collected from a man aged 30 to 45 in good health. The DNA of the CDR3 is TGTGCCAGCAGTAGATTTGGGACTGAAGCTTTCTTT. It specifies CASSRFGTEAFF. The full variable domain, completed using reference TRBV13 and TRBJ1-1, is AAGVIQSPRHLIKEKRETATLKCYPIPRHDTVYWYQQGPGQDPQFLISFYEKMQSDKGSIPDRFSAQQFSDYHSELNMSSLELGDSALYFCASSRFGTEAFFGQGTRLTVV.